This TCR beta chain was captured in a study of CD8 T cells in ankylosing spondylitis. In TCRdb, the 5' RACE reads were re-called with MiXCR into one record per CDR3 protein. The profile shows about 17,000 distinct CDR3 sequences, under 8.5% of them singletons. Study results and limitations: A subset of motif variants has previously been described in the synovial fluid and blood of reactive arthritis. What seemed typical of ankylosing spondylitis blood was a TCR beta motif built from roughly eight highly homologous variants. Matched synovial fluid from ankylosing spondylitis patients was reported to be enriched for disease-linked clones.

Concerning this clonotype: The antigen is unknown.

This TCR came from a male donor with ankylosing spondylitis or in good health (not recorded which). Specimen: blood.

DNA of the CDR3: TGTGCCAGTTTCCCTAGCGGGAGAATCCTGAATGAGCAGTTCTTC. Its protein is CASFPSGRILNEQFF. The chain uses TRBV7-9 and TRBJ2-1; 10 nucleotides line up with TRBD2. V was pared by 9 bases and J by 7 bases, with 12 bases of the junction left unmatched. Germline CDR1 is SEHNR and CDR2 is FQNEAQ (reference sequence). The CDR3 totals 15 residues.